The 20 T cell receptor beta chains in this list originate from one sample, sequenced in a study of blood T cell repertoires in COVID-19. TCRdb's copy holds only in-frame clones and misses some; the assay was immunoSEQ multiplex PCR. The data hold 200,000 to 300,000 clones, with over 80% observed a single time. The sequenced material came from peripheral blood. The receptors stem from a woman in her thirties or forties who had recovered from COVID-19.

The chain joins TRBV12-5 to TRBJ1-2; a possible D gene is TRBD1 (6 bases). The V and J ends lost 0 bases and 4 bases respectively, with 15 bases between them. This CDR3 spans 16 amino acids. Germline V lookup: CDR1 LGHNT, CDR2 FRNRAP. The CDR3 loop is CASGLVPPGHLYGYTF. The CDR3 DNA reads as TGTGCTAGTGGTTTGGTACCCCCGGGACATCTCTATGGCTACACCTTC.

V gene TRBV15 combines with J gene TRBJ1-4, with a tentative D call TRBD1 (5 bases). Trimming shortened V by 0 bases and J by 3 bases, and 17 bases separated the two germline ends. Germline CDR1 reads LNHNV; CDR2 reads YYDKDF (reference sequence). The CDR3 is 18 residues long. The CDR3: CATSRDRVAGGSNEKLFF. The CDR3 coding sequence is TGTGCCACCAGCAGAGATCGTGTGGCGGGGGGATCTAATGAAAAACTGTTTTTT. Filled out from reference TRBV15 and TRBJ1-4, the complete variable domain reads DAMVIQNPRYQVTQFGKPVTLSCSQTLNHNVMYWYQQKSSQAPKLLFHYYDKDFNNEADTPDNFQSRRPNTSFCFLDIRSPGLGDTAMYLCATSRDRVAGGSNEKLFFGSGTQLSVL.

This chain connects TRBV15 to TRBJ1-6, with D possibly being TRBD1 (6 bases). The CDR3 has 15 amino acids. Deletions cut 9 bases from V and 10 bases from J, with 22 bases between. The germline V gene encodes CDR1 LNHNV and CDR2 YYDKDF (reference sequence). The CDR3 loop is CATYDRRFYGSPLHF. The CDR3 nucleotides are TGTGCCACGTATGACAGGCGATTCTACGGGTCACCCCTCCACTTT.

The chain links TRBV5-4 to TRBJ2-2; tentatively, D is TRBD1 (7 bases). CDR3 length equals 15 residues. Deletions cut 2 bases from V and 4 bases from J, with 12 bases between. Per the germline V gene, CDR1 is SGHNT and CDR2 is YYREEE (reference sequence). The CDR3 DNA reads TGTGCCAGCAGCTTCGGGGGACAGTCCACCGGGGAGCTGTTTTTT. Encoded protein: CASSFGGQSTGELFF.

This clone occurred a few times. The sample carries other DNA sequences with the same CDR3. The V gene is TRBV5-8, the J gene TRBJ1-4, with D maybe TRBD1 (6 bases). The germline CDR1 and CDR2 sequences are SGHTS and YDEGEE. This CDR3 contains 14 residues. Trimming removed 1 base from V and 5 bases from J, with 9 bases in between. The CDR3 loop reads CASSLTTGNEKLFF. For the CDR3, the DNA is TGTGCCAGCAGCTTGACTACAGGGAATGAAAAACTGTTTTTT.

The chain links TRBV7-9 to TRBJ1-1; D gene ambiguous. This CDR3 contains 13 residues. V shed 2 bases and J shed 2 bases, with 6 bases lying between them. The germline CDR1 and CDR2 sequences are SEHNR and FQNEAQ (reference sequence). CDR3 DNA: TGTGCCAGCAGCTTATATCTCAACACTGAAGCTTTCTTT. Translating it yields CASSLYLNTEAFF.

The genes are TRBV19 and TRBJ2-7; 8 bases match TRBD2. Germline CDR1 and CDR2: LNHDA and SQIVND (reference sequence). The CDR3 totals 15 residues. The junction had 9 bases not matched to a gene; V was cut back by 6 bases and J by 2 bases. The CDR3 loop is CASRPRGGAPYEQYF. In nucleotides, the CDR3 is TGTGCCAGTAGGCCACGGGGGGGCGCCCCCTACGAGCAGTACTTC.

Note on this clone: A much larger clone sits a single nucleotide away, making a read error possible. The V gene is TRBV6-5, the J gene TRBJ1-5; 10 positions match TRBD1. The CDR3 contains 13 residues. The germline V gene has CDR1 MNHEY and CDR2 SVGAGI. The junction had 1 base not matched to a gene; V was cut back by 4 bases and J by 7 bases. The CDR3 reads CASSWDRGQPQHF. CDR3 DNA: TGTGCCAGCAGTTGGGACAGGGGACAGCCCCAGCATTTT.

The count of this clone is one. The gene calls are TRBV4-2 and TRBJ1-6; 9 nucleotides match TRBD1. CDR3 length equals 15 residues. The germline V gene encodes CDR1 LGHNA and CDR2 YNFKEQ. V shed 2 bases and J 10 bases; nucleotides not matched to a gene: 6. CDR3 sequence: CASSQPGQGGSPLHF. As DNA, the CDR3 is TGTGCCAGCAGCCAACCGGGACAGGGAGGATCACCCCTCCACTTT.

Regarding this clone: The same CDR3 can be traced to other DNA sequences in this sample. This rearrangement joins TRBV5-1 to TRBJ2-3; maybe TRBD2 (6 bases). V was pared by 1 base and J by 1 base, with 10 bases between. Germline CDR1 is SGHRS and CDR2 is YFSETQ. This CDR3 region has 15 residues. CDR3 nucleotides: TGCGCCAGCAGCTTGAGAGCGGGTGGCACAGATACGCAGTATTTT. Its protein is CASSLRAGGTDTQYF.

The CDR3 region is CASSVQGSGNSPLHF. The CDR3 DNA reads as TGTGCCAGCAGTGTTCAGGGCTCTGGGAATTCACCCCTCCACTTT. V usage is TRBV2 and J usage is TRBJ1-6; D might be TRBD1 (5 bases). Looked up from germline, CDR1 is SNHLY and CDR2 is FYNNEI. V was pared by 4 bases and J by 7 bases, with 14 bases between. The CDR3 sequence is 15 residues long.

The CDR3 sequence is CASSSLTSNYEQYF. For the CDR3, the DNA is TGCGCCAGCAGCTCCCTGACTAGTAACTACGAGCAGTACTTC. This chain links TRBV5-1 with TRBJ2-7, with D tentatively TRBD2 (6 bases). The CDR3 length is 14 residues. V lost 3 bases and J lost 3, with 13 bases in between. The germline V gene encodes CDR1 SGHRS and CDR2 YFSETQ. Full variable domain (rest looked up from reference TRBV5-1 and TRBJ2-7): KAGVTQTPRYLIKTRGQQVTLSCSPISGHRSVSWYQQTPGQGLQFLFEYFSETQRNKGNFPGRFSGRQFSNSRSEMNVSTLELGDSALYLCASSSLTSNYEQYFGPGTRLTVT.

The V gene is TRBV7-9, the J gene TRBJ1-1; tentative D call: TRBD1 (6 bases). The CDR3 sequence is 15 residues long. The V gene lost 1 base and the J gene lost 1 base, with 10 bases spanning the gap. The germline CDR1 and CDR2 sequences are SEHNR and FQNEAQ (reference sequence). The CDR3 protein is CASSLVAGANTEAFF. The CDR3 nucleotides read TGTGCCAGCAGCTTAGTAGCAGGGGCGAACACTGAAGCTTTCTTT.

This clone is a singleton in its sample. This chain connects TRBV5-1 to TRBJ2-1, with TRBD1 matching over 8 bases. J was trimmed by 9 bases and V by 4 bases; bases with no gene match: 15. Germline V gene data show CDR1 as SGHRS and CDR2 as YFSETQ. The CDR3 runs 16 residues. This CDR3 reads CASSPGPRGQVGEQFF. CDR3 DNA: TGCGCCAGCAGCCCGGGGCCCAGGGGGCAGGTTGGTGAGCAGTTCTTC.

The table lists this clone with a few counts. The CDR3 bases are TGCGCCAGCAGCCAAGCTGCGGCCGGGGAGCTGTTTTTT. It translates to CASSQAAAGELFF. V gene TRBV4-1 combines with J gene TRBJ2-2; no firm D call. The germline CDR1 and CDR2 sequences are MGHRA and YSYEKL. The CDR3 spans 13 residues. V lost 1 base, J lost 6 bases, and 6 bases lay in between.

This chain uses TRBV2 with TRBJ1-1; D gene unclear. The CDR3 runs to 13 residues. V dropped 10 bases and J dropped 4 bases, with 16 bases sitting between them. Germline V gene lookup returns CDR1 SNHLY and CDR2 FYNNEI. For the CDR3, the DNA is TGTGCCACCGGGGTAGGGTTGAGCACTGAAGCTTTCTTT. Encoded protein: CATGVGLSTEAFF.

The sample holds a few counts of this clone. The chain uses TRBV2 and TRBJ2-7, with 7 bases matching TRBD1. CDR3 length: 14 residues. Losses at the gene ends were 0 bases for V and 3 bases for J; bases not matched to a gene: 2. The germline V gene encodes CDR1 SNHLY and CDR2 FYNNEI. The DNA of the CDR3 is TGTGCCAGCAGTGAAGCAGGGGGCATCTACGAGCAGTACTTC. Its translation is CASSEAGGIYEQYF.

The chain joins TRBV7-6 to TRBJ1-6; D not resolved. Germline V gene sequence: CDR1 SGHVS, CDR2 FNYEAQ. The CDR3 covers 16 residues. The V end was cut by 3 bases, the J end by 4 bases, with 13 bases between. CDR3 residues: CASSLARHSYNSPLHF. In nucleotides, the CDR3 is TGTGCCAGCAGCTTGGCCAGGCATAGTTATAATTCACCCCTCCACTTT.

The chain is built from TRBV12-5 and TRBJ1-5; D is perhaps TRBD1 (5 bases). This CDR3 spans 15 amino acids. The V gene lost 1 base and the J gene lost 4 bases, with 11 bases spanning the gap. Germline V gene sequence: CDR1 LGHNT, CDR2 FRNRAP. This CDR3 reads CASGLAQGFNQPQHF. In DNA, the CDR3 is TGTGCTAGTGGTTTGGCCCAGGGCTTTAATCAGCCCCAGCATTTT.

The genes are TRBV19 and TRBJ1-5; D ambiguous. The CDR3 extends over 12 amino acids. Trimming cost V 3 bases and J 7 bases, with 7 bases left between them. Germline loops: CDR1 LNHDA, CDR2 SQIVND (reference sequence). The CDR3: CASSIGKQPQHF. In DNA, the CDR3 is TGTGCCAGTAGTATCGGGAAGCAGCCCCAGCATTTT.